This T cell receptor (beta chain) was found in a study of T cell repertoires in cytomegalovirus infection. Across the whole study: CMV epitopes that were recently identified and HLA-C-restricted were used alongside well-studied HLA-B-restricted ones. Public signatures in TCR beta pointed to CMV infection and matching HLA type. General study results and limits: CMV carriers having the relevant HLA were flagged by cumulative public TCR beta family frequency. HLA-C-restricted, CMV-specific TCR beta clonotypes were dominant ex vivo.

The V end was cut by 2 bases, the J end by 5 bases, with 8 bases between. Per germline, CDR1 KGHDR and CDR2 SFDVKD. The CDR3 consists of 13 residues. TCRdb reanalysed the reads using MiXCR and keeps one entry per CDR3 protein. The table includes fewer than 65,000 distinct CDR3 sequences, around a fifth detected once. This clonotype was seen a few times. Its target is unknown. This chain connects TRBV24-1 to TRBJ2-5; D call uncertain. Sequenced here: CD8+ T cells from cultured PBMCs, sampled from culture after CMV antigen stimulation. The TCR originated in a human donor in good health (CMV status not recorded). Some clones in this sample may be carry-over from other donors' samples. This CDR3 is CATSDSHVETQYF. Here the CDR3 DNA reads TGTGCCACCAGTGATTCCCATGTGGAGACCCAGTACTTC.